A selection of T cell receptor beta chains follows, all from one sample in a study of T cell changes during pregnancy in multiple sclerosis. Data came from immunoSEQ multiplex PCR; TCRdb stores just in-frame clones and leaves some out. The sample yields under 75,000 clones, about 90% seen once. The sample here was peripheral blood, taken in the third trimester of pregnancy. Receptors originate from a female donor in good health, enrolled as a control in a pregnancy study. CDR3s include the opening cysteine and the closing phenylalanine or tryptophan. A D gene is named only where the DNA matches it firmly. Clone size, where shown, is once, few, many, or a class for clones that have expanded.

d_gene	abundance	v_gene	j_gene	CDR3nt	CDR3aa
NA	NA	TRBV2	TRBJ1-3	TGTGCCAGCAGCGGACTCGGAAACACCATATATTTT	CASSGLGNTIYF
TRBD1	NA	TRBV28	TRBJ1-2	TGTGCCACTCCGGGACAGGGAAACTATGGCTACACCTTC	CATPGQGNYGYTF
TRBD2	NA	TRBV7-2	TRBJ2-1	TGTGCCAGCAGCCCGGGACTAGCGCATACCAAGCAGTTCTTC	CASSPGLAHTKQFF
TRBD1	NA	TRBV29-1	TRBJ2-2	TGCAGCGTTGTGGGCGAGACAGGGTTAGTCGGGGAGCTGTTTTTT	CSVVGETGLVGELFF
NA	NA	TRBV4-3	TRBJ1-4	TGCGCCAGCAGCCAAGGGGCCGATTCTAATGAAAAACTGTTTTTT	CASSQGADSNEKLFF
NA	NA	TRBV9	TRBJ2-5	TGTGCCAGCAGCCCCCGAGGGGGAGAGACCCAGTACTTC	CASSPRGGETQYF
TRBD1	NA	TRBV7-8	TRBJ1-4	TGTGCCAGCAGCCCAATGCGGACAGGCGGGGAAAAACTGTTTTTT	CASSPMRTGGEKLFF
NA	NA	TRBV2	TRBJ1-4	TGTGCCAGCAACTCGGACAGTTCGTGGGAAAAACTGTTTTTT	CASNSDSSWEKLFF
NA	NA	TRBV28	TRBJ1-4	TGTGCCAGCAGTTCTTCAGGGGCCGTCACTAATGAAAAACTGTTTTTT	CASSSSGAVTNEKLFF
NA	NA	TRBV28	TRBJ1-2	TGTGCCAGCAGTTTGACAGCCCAGAACTATGGCTACACCTTC	CASSLTAQNYGYTF
NA	NA	TRBV2	TRBJ2-1	TGTGCCAGCAGTCGGGCGGGGACCTACAATGAGCAGTTCTTC	CASSRAGTYNEQFF
NA	NA	TRBV5-4	TRBJ1-5	TGTGCCAGCAGCCGAGAAAATCAGCCCCAGCATTTT	CASSRENQPQHF
NA	NA	TRBV9	TRBJ2-1	TGTGCCAGCAGCCCCTCGTCGGACAGCTCCTACAATGAGCAGTTCTTC	CASSPSSDSSYNEQFF
TRBD1	NA	TRBV7-9	TRBJ2-3	TGTGCCAGCAGCTTAGGGGGACAGTCCGATACGCAGTATTTT	CASSLGGQSDTQYF
TRBD1	NA	TRBV7-2	TRBJ1-2	TGTGCCAGCAGCTTAATTGGGACAGGGGGCGGAGTAGCTGGCTACACCTTC	CASSLIGTGGGVAGYTF
NA	NA	TRBV6-5	TRBJ2-7	TGTGCCAGCAAACAGGCCCGGGAGCAGTACTTC	CASKQAREQYF
TRBD1	NA	TRBV4-3	TRBJ2-2	TGCGCCAGCAGCCGTGGACAGGGAGCAGTGTCCGGGGAGCTGTTTTTT	CASSRGQGAVSGELFF
TRBD2	once	TRBV2	TRBJ2-1	TGTGCCAGCAGTGGGGGTGGGCTAGCGGGGGCCCACAATGAGCAGTTCTTC	CASSGGGLAGAHNEQFF
NA	NA	TRBV6-6	TRBJ1-6	TGTGCCAGCAGTTACGAGGAGAATTCACCCCTCCACTTT	CASSYEENSPLHF
TRBD2	NA	TRBV4-1	TRBJ2-7	TGCGCCAGCAGCCGGGGGAGGGACGGCCCCTACGAGCAGTACTTC	CASSRGRDGPYEQYF
NA	NA	TRBV27	TRBJ1-1	TGTGCCAGCAGGCGGACAGAATATGATGAAGCTTTCTTT	CASRRTEYDEAFF
TRBD1	once	TRBV9	TRBJ1-2	TGTGCCAGCAAGACCGGGACAGACTATGGCTACACCTTC	CASKTGTDYGYTF
NA	NA	TRBV27	TRBJ1-1	TGTGCCAGCAGTACACAGGGCCTAAGGGGTGAAGCTTTCTTT	CASSTQGLRGEAFF
NA	NA	TRBV7-2	TRBJ2-3	TGTGCCAGCAGCTTAGTGGCACCAGATACGCAGTATTTT	CASSLVAPDTQYF
TRBD1	NA	TRBV30	TRBJ2-7	TGTGCCTGGAGTGTGCAACCGGGACAGGGGGCCTACGAGCAGTACTTC	CAWSVQPGQGAYEQYF
NA	NA	TRBV19	TRBJ1-5	TGTGCCAGTAGAGAGCTCTGGAATCAGCCCCAGCATTTT	CASRELWNQPQHF
TRBD2	NA	TRBV4-3	TRBJ2-3	TGCGCCAGCAGCCCCCTTCTAGCGGGGGGCACAGATACGCAGTATTTT	CASSPLLAGGTDTQYF
NA	NA	TRBV9	TRBJ2-5	TGTGCCAGCAGCAACCGGGACTCCTGGGAGACCCAGTACTTC	CASSNRDSWETQYF
TRBD1	NA	TRBV5-4	TRBJ2-1	TGTGCCAGCAGCGGGGGGGGACAGGGCTATGAGCAGTTCTTC	CASSGGGQGYEQFF
NA	few	TRBV13	TRBJ2-7	TGTGCCAGCAGCTCTGGTAGACAGAGGGAGCAGTACTTC	CASSSGRQREQYF
NA	NA	TRBV18	TRBJ2-3	TGTGCCAGCTCACTCTCAGTATCAGATACGCAGTATTTT	CASSLSVSDTQYF
TRBD1	NA	TRBV18	TRBJ2-7	TGTGCCAGCTCACCGGGGACAGGGGGCCTCTACGAGCAGTACTTC	CASSPGTGGLYEQYF
NA	NA	TRBV11-3	TRBJ2-1	TGTGCCAGCAGCTTAGGGGGCCTCTCCTACAATGAGCAGTTCTTC	CASSLGGLSYNEQFF
TRBD1	NA	TRBV4-2	TRBJ1-2	TGTGCCAGCAGCCAGGAGACAGGGGTCGCAGCCTATGGCTACACCTTC	CASSQETGVAAYGYTF
NA	NA	TRBV6-1	TRBJ1-4	TGTGCCAGCACTTTGGGGGGGAAAACTAATGAAAAACTGTTTTTT	CASTLGGKTNEKLFF
TRBD1	NA	TRBV11-2	TRBJ1-2	TGTGCCAGCAGCTTATCGGCGGGACCAACAGGGGTTACTAACTATGGCTACACCTTC	CASSLSAGPTGVTNYGYTF
NA	NA	TRBV28	TRBJ1-4	TGTGCCAGCCAAAAGCCAAACAGGAGAAAACTGTTTTTT	CASQKPNRRKLFF
NA	NA	TRBV14	TRBJ2-5	TGTGCCAGCAGCCAAGATCGAGGGTGGGAGGACACACCGCAAGAGACCCAGTACTTC	CASSQDRGWEDTPQETQYF
TRBD1	NA	TRBV28	TRBJ1-5	TGTGCCGGGACAGGGAATAGCAATCAGCCCCAGCATTTT	CAGTGNSNQPQHF
TRBD2	many	TRBV19	TRBJ2-7	TGTGCCCGAAGACCGAAAGCCGGCGGGGGAATGACCTACGAGCAGTACTTC	CARRPKAGGGMTYEQYF
TRBD1	once	TRBV28	TRBJ1-6	TGTGCCAGCAGTCGGGACAGAGGATCACCCCTCCACTTT	CASSRDRGSPLHF
NA	NA	TRBV6-5	TRBJ2-7	TGTGCCAGCAGAGTAGGACAGTCCTACGAGCAGTACTTC	CASRVGQSYEQYF
NA	once	TRBV4-1	TRBJ2-3	TGCGCCAGCAGCCTCCTACTAGTTTCCACAGATACGCAGTATTTT	CASSLLLVSTDTQYF
NA	NA	TRBV5-1	TRBJ1-2	TGCGCCAGCACGGCGTTTGCGGGTATCAACTATGGCTACACCTTC	CASTAFAGINYGYTF
NA	NA	TRBV9	TRBJ1-2	TGTGCCAGCAGAGACAGACTGTATGGCTACACCTTC	CASRDRLYGYTF